This T cell receptor (beta chain) was sequenced for a study of shared clonotypes between healthy human individuals. In the naive CD8 group, cells lacked CD45RO and were positively selected for CCR7, so terminally differentiated effector memory CD45RA+ cells were left out. The table came from immunoSEQ multiplex PCR; TCRdb's copy has only in-frame clones and leaves some out. The sample contains about 2,100,000 clones, approximately 94% of which appear only once. V dropped 4 bases and J dropped 7 bases, with 14 bases sitting between them. The V gene's germline CDR1 is MNHNS and CDR2 SASEGT. The CDR3 extends over 13 amino acids.

The receptor was derived from a man aged 18 to 35 in good health. Some clones in this sample may be carry-over from other donors' samples. The chain recombines TRBV6-1 with TRBJ2-7; D uncertain. The sequenced sample was naive CD8+ T cells from PBMCs. CDR3 coding DNA: TGTGCCAGCAGTGGGCCCCTTTGGTGGGAGCAGTACTTC. The encoded protein is CASSGPLWWEQYF.